The sequence of this T cell receptor (beta chain) was determined in a study of control samples from healthy donors and cancer patients. Data came from immunoSEQ multiplex PCR; TCRdb stores just in-frame clones and leaves some out. Of 150,000 to 200,000 clones in the sample, around 92% are singletons; the top ten hold over 1.2%. Input material: blood. The sequence was collected from a woman under 40 in good health.

The CDR3, as DNA: TGTGCCAGCAGCCAGGACTATGGCTACACCTTC. Translated: CASSQDYGYTF. The gene calls are TRBV5-5 and TRBJ1-2; D is undetermined. The CDR3 sequence is 11 residues long. V lost 4 bases and J lost 3, with 4 bases in between. CDR1 is SGHKS and CDR2 is YYEKEE in the germline V gene (reference sequence).